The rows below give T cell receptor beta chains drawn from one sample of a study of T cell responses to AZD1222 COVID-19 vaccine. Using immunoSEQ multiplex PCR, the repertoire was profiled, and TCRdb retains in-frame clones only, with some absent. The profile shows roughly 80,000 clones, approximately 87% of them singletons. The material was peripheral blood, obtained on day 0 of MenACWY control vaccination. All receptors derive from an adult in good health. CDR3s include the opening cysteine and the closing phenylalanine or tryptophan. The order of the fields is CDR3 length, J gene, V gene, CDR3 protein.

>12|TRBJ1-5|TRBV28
CASSAQDQPQHF
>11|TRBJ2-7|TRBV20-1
CSAASSYEQYF
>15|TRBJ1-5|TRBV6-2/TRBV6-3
CASSSPGGRSQPQHF
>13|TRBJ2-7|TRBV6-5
CASSREGWSEQYF
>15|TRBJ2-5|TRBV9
CASSVLTGAGETQYF
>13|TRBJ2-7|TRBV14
CASSQGYSYEQYF
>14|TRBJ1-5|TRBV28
CASSLSTVNQPQHF
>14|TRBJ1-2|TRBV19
CASSIQGVPYGYTF
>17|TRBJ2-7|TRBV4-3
CASSQDVVGRDSYEQYF
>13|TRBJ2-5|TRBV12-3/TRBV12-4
CASSLDDPETQYF
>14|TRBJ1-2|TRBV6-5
CASSYSRDVLVYTF
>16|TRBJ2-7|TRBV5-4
CASSLPGRGSSYEQYF
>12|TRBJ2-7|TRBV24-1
CATSQGSYEQYF
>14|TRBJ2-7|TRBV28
CASSPGDKNYEQYF
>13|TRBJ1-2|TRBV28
CASSLSSNYGYTF
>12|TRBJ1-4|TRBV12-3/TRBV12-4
CASSTAPEKLFF
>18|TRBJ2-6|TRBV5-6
CASSLAGSGRRGANVLTF
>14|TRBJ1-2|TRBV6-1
CASSELLINYGYTF
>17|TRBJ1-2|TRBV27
CASSLLSGRRGNYGYTF
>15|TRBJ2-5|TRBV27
CASSLSRGDQETQYF
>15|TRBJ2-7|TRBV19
CASSQMSSASYEQYF
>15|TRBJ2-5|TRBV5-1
CASSRVSPTEETQYF
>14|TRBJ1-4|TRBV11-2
CASSLDKANEKLFF
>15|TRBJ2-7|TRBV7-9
CASSQATGGFYEQYF
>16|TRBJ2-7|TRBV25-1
CASSEYPRDIRGEQYF
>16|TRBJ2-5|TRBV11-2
CASSLGVRGQVETQYF
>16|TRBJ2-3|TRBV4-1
CASSQDLATYTDTQYF
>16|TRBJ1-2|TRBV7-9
CASSDQTRTGLYGYTF
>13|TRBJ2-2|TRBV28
CASSLYRLGELFF
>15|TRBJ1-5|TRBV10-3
CATQPAGDSNQPQHF
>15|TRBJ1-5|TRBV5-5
CASSQGPSSNQPQHF
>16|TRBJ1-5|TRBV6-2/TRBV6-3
CASSYGYTEGNQPQHF
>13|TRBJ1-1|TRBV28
CATHSGSSTEAFF
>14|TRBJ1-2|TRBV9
CASSPDRVGYGYTF
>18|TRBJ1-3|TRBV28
CASSWGRGRGTSGNTIYF
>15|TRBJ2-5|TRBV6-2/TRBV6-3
CASSTGTGLIETQYF
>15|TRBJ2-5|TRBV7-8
CASSLSGSVEETQYF
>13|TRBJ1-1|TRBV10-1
CASSETSNTEAFF
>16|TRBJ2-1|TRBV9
CASSATSGVSYNEQFF
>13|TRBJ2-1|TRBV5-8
CASSSGRDNEQFF
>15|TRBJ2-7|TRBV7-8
CASSFVGRRGYEQYF
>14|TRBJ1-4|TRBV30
CACSLGGRGEKLFF
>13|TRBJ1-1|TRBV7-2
CASSIGTPREAFF
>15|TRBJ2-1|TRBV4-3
CASSPSGTTLNEQFF
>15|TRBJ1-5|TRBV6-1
CASSEGTHVGQPQHF
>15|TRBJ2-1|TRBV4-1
CASSQTWDFTNEQFF
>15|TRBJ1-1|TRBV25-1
CASSEPGQMNTEAFF
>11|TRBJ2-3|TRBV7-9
CASTSRTKEYF
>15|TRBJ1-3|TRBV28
CASSLWRGAGNTIYF